This is a list of T cell receptor beta chains from one sample in a study of identical twins. TCRdb re-called the 5' RACE reads with MiXCR, one entry per CDR3 protein. Among hundreds of thousands of distinct CDR3 sequences listed, around 6% were seen once. Source material: naive T cells sorted from blood. Receptor source: a man between 18 and 29 years old in good health. The CDR3 runs from the conserved cysteine through the conserved F or W. The order of the fields is clone size, D gene, V gene, J gene, CDR3 protein, CDR3 DNA. The D gene is left open where the match is weak. Clone size, where shown, is once, few, many, or a class for clones that have expanded.

-	-	TRBV18	TRBJ1-2	CASSRVSGTDYGYTF	TGTGCCAGCTCAAGAGTTTCCGGGACGGACTATGGCTACACCTTC
-	-	TRBV10-3	TRBJ1-2	CAISPGTYPGYTF	TGTGCCATCAGTCCGGGGACATATCCTGGCTACACCTTC
-	-	TRBV2	TRBJ2-1	CASSEGTWTPGEFF	TGTGCCAGCAGTGAGGGAACCTGGACCCCTGGGGAGTTCTTC
few	-	TRBV4-2	TRBJ2-7	CASSQGGHYEQYF	TGTGCCAGCAGCCAGGGGGGGCACTACGAGCAGTACTTC
-	TRBD2	TRBV5-1	TRBJ2-5	CASSISGKPQETQYF	TGCGCCAGCAGCATTAGCGGGAAGCCCCAAGAGACCCAGTACTTC
few	-	TRBV15	TRBJ2-1	CATAGPGQESYNEQFF	TGTGCCACCGCGGGGCCGGGGCAAGAGTCCTACAATGAGCAGTTCTTC
many	-	TRBV7-9	TRBJ2-1	CASTRGGDREQFF	TGTGCCAGCACCCGAGGGGGGGACAGAGAGCAGTTCTTC
few	-	TRBV5-1	TRBJ1-6	CASSWSPDMDSPLHF	TGCGCCAGCAGCTGGAGCCCTGATATGGATTCACCCCTCCACTTT
few	-	TRBV19	TRBJ1-1	CASRSGALTEAFF	TGTGCCAGTAGGTCGGGGGCGCTCACTGAAGCTTTCTTT
many	TRBD1	TRBV27	TRBJ1-1	CASGGQDPGTEAFF	TGTGCCAGCGGGGGACAGGATCCGGGCACTGAAGCTTTCTTT
-	TRBD2	TRBV2	TRBJ2-1	CASSESIRETSGFYNEQFF	TGTGCCAGCAGTGAGAGTATAAGAGAGACTAGCGGGTTCTACAATGAGCAGTTCTTC